The source of this TCR beta chain is a study of shared clonotypes between healthy human individuals. Points from the study as a whole: Memory subsets generally showed smaller estimated richness than naive subsets did.

A remark on this clone: The antigen is undetermined.

Profiled with immunoSEQ multiplex PCR; TCRdb holds only in-frame clones, not every one. The sample shows 550,000 to 800,000 clones, roughly 91% of them seen only once. The length of the CDR3 is 15 residues. Trimming at V came to 3 bases and at J to 4 bases, leaving 5 bases not matched to a gene. CDR1 is SGDLS, CDR2 YYNGEE, per germline. The sample taken for sequencing was memory CD8+ T cells from PBMCs. The subset here: CD45RO+ cells pooled with CCR7-negative TemRA cells. This receptor was obtained from a man aged 18 to 29 in good health. Some clones in this sample may be carry-over from other donors' samples. This chain links TRBV9 with TRBJ2-1; 9 bases line up with TRBD1. For the CDR3, the DNA is TGTGCCAGCAGCGGCCGGGACAGGGCATACAATGAGCAGTTCTTC. Its translation is CASSGRDRAYNEQFF. Using reference TRBV9 and TRBJ2-1 for the parts outside the CDR3, the full variable domain is DSGVTQTPKHLITATGQRVTLRCSPRSGDLSVYWYQQSLDQGLQFLIQYYNGEERAKGNILERFSAQQFPDLHSELNLSSLELGDSALYFCASSGRDRAYNEQFFGPGTRLTVL.